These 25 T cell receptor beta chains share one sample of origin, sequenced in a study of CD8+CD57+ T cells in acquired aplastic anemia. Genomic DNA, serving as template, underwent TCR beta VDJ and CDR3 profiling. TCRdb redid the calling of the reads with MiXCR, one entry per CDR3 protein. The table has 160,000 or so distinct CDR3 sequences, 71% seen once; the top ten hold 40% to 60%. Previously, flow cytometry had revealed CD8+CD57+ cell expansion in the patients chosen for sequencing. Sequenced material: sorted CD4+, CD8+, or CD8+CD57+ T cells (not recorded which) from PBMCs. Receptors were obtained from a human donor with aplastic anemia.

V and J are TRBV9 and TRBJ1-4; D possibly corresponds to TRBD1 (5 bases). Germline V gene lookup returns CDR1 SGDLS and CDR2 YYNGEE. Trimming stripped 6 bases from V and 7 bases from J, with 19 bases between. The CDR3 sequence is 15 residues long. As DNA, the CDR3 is TGTGCCAGCACCGGGGGAATTAGCGGGGGTGAAAAACTGTTTTTT. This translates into CASTGGISGGEKLFF.

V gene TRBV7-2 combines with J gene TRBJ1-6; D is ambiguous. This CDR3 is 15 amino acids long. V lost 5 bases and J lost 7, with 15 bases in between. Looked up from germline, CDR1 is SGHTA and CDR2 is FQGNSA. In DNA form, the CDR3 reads TGTGCCAGCAGCCCAGGACCTTACACCAATTCACCCCTCCACTTT. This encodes CASSPGPYTNSPLHF.

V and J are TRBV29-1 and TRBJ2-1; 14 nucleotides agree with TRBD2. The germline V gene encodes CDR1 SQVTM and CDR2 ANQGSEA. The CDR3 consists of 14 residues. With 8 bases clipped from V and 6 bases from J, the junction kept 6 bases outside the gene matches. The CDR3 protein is CSFRTSGGSNEQFF. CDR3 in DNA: TGCAGCTTCCGGACTAGCGGGGGGAGCAATGAGCAGTTCTTC.

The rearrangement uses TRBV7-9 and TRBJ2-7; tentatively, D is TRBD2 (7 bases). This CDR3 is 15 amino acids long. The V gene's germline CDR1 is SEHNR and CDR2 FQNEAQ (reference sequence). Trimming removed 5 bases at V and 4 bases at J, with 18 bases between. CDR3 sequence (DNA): TGTGCCAGCAGCCAAGCGCGGGGGACACAGTACGAGCAGTACTTC. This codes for CASSQARGTQYEQYF. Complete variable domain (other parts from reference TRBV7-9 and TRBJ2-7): DTGVSQNPRHKITKRGQNVTFRCDPISEHNRLYWYRQTLGQGPEFLTYFQNEAQLEKSRLLSDRFSAERPKGSFSTLEIQRTEQGDSAMYLCASSQARGTQYEQYFGPGTRLTVT.

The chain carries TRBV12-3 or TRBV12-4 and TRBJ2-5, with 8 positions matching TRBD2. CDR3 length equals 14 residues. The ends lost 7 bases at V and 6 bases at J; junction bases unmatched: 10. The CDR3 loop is CASTLAGGLKTQYF. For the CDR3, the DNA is TGTGCCAGCACTCTCGCGGGGGGCCTAAAGACCCAGTACTTC.

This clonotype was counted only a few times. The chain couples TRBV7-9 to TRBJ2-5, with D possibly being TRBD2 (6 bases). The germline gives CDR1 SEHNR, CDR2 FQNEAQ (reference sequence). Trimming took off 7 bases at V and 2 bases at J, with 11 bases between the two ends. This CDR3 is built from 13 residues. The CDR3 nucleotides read TGTGCCAGCATCAGCGCGGGACAAGAGACCCAGTACTTC. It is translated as CASISAGQETQYF.

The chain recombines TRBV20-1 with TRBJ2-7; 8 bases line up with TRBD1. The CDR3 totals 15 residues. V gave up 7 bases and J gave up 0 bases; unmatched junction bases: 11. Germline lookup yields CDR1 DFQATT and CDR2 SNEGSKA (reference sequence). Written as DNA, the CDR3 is TGCAGTGTCGCCACCCGGGACAGGAGCTCCTACGAGCAGTACTTC. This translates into CSVATRDRSSYEQYF.

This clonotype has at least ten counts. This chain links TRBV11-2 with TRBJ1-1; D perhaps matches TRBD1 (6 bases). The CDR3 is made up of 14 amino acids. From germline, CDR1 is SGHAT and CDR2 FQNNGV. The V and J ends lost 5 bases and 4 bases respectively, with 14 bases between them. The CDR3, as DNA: TGTGCCAGCAGCCAGCAGGGAGGGGGCACTGAAGCTTTCTTT. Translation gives CASSQQGGGTEAFF.

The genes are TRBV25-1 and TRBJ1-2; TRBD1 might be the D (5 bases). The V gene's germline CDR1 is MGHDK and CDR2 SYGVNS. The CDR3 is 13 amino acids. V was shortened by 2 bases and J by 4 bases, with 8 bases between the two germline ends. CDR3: CASSETGSYGYTF. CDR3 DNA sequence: TGTGCCAGCAGTGAAACAGGAAGCTATGGCTACACCTTC.

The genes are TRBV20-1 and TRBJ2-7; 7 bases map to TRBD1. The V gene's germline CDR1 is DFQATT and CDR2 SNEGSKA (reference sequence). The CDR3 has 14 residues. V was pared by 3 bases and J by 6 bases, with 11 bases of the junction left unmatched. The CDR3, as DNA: TGCAGTGCTAGTGGGACAGAGTGGGAGAGCGAGCAGTACTTC. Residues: CSASGTEWESEQYF.

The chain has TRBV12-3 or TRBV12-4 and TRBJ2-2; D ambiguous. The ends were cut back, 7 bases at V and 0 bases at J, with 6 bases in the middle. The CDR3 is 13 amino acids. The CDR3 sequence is CASKYTNTGELFF. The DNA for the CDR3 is TGTGCCAGCAAGTACACGAACACCGGGGAGCTGTTTTTT.

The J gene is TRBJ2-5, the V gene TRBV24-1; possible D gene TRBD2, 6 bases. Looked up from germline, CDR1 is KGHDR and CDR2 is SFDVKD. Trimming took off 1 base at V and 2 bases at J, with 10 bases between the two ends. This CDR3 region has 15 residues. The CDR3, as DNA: TGTGCCACCAGTGATTTTACAGGACTACAAGAGACCCAGTACTTC. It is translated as CATSDFTGLQETQYF.

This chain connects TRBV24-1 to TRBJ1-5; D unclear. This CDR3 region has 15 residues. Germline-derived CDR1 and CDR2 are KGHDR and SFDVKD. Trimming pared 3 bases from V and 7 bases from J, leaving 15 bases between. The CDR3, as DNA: TGTGCCACCAGTGATCCTAAGGGCTCTGGGCAGCCCCAGCATTTT. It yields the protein CATSDPKGSGQPQHF.

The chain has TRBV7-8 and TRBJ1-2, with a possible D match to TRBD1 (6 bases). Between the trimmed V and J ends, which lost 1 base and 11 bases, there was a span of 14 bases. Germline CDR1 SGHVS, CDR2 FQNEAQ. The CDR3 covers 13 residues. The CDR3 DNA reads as TGTGCCAGCAGCTTAGGCGTTACACAGGGATACACCTTC. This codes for CASSLGVTQGYTF.

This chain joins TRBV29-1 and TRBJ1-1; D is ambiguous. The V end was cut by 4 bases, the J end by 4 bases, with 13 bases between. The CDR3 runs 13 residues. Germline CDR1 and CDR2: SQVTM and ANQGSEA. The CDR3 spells CSVAPGAGTEAFF. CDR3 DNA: TGCAGCGTTGCGCCGGGAGCTGGCACTGAAGCTTTCTTT.

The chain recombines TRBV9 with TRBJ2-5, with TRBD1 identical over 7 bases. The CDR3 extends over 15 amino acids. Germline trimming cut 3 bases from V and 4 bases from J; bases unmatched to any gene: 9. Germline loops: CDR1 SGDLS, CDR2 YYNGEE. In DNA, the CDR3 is TGTGCCAGCAGCGCTGGGACAGAAGGATTAGAGACCCAGTACTTC. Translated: CASSAGTEGLETQYF.

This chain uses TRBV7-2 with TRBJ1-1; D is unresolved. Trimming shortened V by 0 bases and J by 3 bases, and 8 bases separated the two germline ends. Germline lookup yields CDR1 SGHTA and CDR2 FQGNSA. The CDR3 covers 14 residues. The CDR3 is CASSLAFRDTEAFF. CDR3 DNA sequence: TGTGCCAGCAGCTTAGCGTTTAGGGACACTGAAGCTTTCTTT.

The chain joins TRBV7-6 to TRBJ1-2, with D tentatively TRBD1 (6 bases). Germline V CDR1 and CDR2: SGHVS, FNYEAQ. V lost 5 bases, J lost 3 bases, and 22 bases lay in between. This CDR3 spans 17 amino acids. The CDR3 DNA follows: TGTGCCAGCAGCCAAGATCCCGCCCTCAGGGGATACTATGGCTACACCTTC. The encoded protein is CASSQDPALRGYYGYTF. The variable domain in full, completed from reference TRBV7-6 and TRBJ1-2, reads GAGVSQSPRYKVTKRGQDVALRCDPISGHVSLYWYRQALGQGPEFLTYFNYEAQQDKSGLPNDRFSAERPEGSISTLTIQRTEQRDSAMYRCASSQDPALRGYYGYTFGSGTRLTVV.

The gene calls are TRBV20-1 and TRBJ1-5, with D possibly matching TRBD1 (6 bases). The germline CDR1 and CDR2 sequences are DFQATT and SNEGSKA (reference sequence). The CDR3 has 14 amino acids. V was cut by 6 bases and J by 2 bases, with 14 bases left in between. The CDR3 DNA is TGCAGTGCCACAGGGTTGGCGGGCAATCAGCCCCAGCATTTT. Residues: CSATGLAGNQPQHF.

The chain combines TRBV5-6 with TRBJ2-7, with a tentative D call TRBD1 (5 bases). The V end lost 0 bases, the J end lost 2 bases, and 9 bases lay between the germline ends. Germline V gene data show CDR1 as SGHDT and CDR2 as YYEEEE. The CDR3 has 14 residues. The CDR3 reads CASSLAGWTYEQYF. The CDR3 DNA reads TGTGCCAGCAGCTTGGCAGGGTGGACCTACGAGCAGTACTTC.

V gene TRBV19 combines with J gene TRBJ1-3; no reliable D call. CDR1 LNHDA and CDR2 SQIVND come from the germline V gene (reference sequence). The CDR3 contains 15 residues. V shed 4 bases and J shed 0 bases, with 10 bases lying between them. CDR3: CASSTEVRSGNTIYF. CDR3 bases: TGTGCCAGTAGTACCGAGGTTCGCTCTGGAAACACCATATATTTT.

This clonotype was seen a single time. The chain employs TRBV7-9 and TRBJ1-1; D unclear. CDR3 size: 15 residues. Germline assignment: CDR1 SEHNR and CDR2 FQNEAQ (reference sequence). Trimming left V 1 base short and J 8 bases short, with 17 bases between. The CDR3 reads CASSLGPHGRSEAFF. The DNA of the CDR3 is TGTGCCAGCAGCTTAGGGCCCCATGGGAGATCGGAAGCTTTCTTT.

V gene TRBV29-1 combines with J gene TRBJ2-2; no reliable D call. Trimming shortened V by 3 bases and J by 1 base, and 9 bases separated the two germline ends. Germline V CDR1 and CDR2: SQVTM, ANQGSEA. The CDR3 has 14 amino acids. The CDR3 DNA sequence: TGCAGCGTTGATACCCAGCTGAACACCGGGGAGCTGTTTTTT. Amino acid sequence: CSVDTQLNTGELFF.

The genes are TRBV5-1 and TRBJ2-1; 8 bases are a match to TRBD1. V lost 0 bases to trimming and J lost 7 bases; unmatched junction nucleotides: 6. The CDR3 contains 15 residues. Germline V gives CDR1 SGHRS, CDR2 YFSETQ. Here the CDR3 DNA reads TGCGCCAGCAGCTTGGCGGCAGGGGGCGGGAATGAGCAGTTCTTC. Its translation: CASSLAAGGGNEQFF.

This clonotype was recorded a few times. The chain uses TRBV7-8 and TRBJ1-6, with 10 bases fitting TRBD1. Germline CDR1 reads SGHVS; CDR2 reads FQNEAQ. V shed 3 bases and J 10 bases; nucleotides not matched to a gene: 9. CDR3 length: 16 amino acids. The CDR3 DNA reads TGTGCCAGCAGCTTCCGGGACAGGGGAGTGGGATCACCCCTCCACTTT. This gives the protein CASSFRDRGVGSPLHF.